These 22 T cell receptor beta chains originate from one sample sequenced in a study of CD8 T cells in ankylosing spondylitis. TCRdb reprocessed the 5' RACE reads via MiXCR and lists one record per CDR3 protein. The sample records some 220,000 distinct CDR3 sequences, around 8% being singletons. Sequenced material: blood, either unsorted or a sorted T cell fraction (not recorded which). The source of these receptors is a female donor with ankylosing spondylitis or in good health (not recorded which).

This clonotype was seen at least ten times. The chain carries TRBV29-1 and TRBJ2-7, with 7 bases fitting TRBD2. Germline V gene data show CDR1 as SQVTM and CDR2 as ANQGSEA. After removal of 4 bases from V and 7 bases from J, the junction contained 13 bases not matched to a gene. The CDR3 is 14 amino acids. The CDR3 nucleotides read TGCAGCGTTGCTAGGCGGCTTGGGAGGGGTGAGCAGTACTTC. This translates into CSVARRLGRGEQYF.

Ten or more counts support this clonotype. The V gene is TRBV2, the J gene TRBJ2-1; the D gene could be TRBD1 or TRBD2 (5 bases each). Trimming removed 7 bases at V and 0 bases at J, with 7 bases between. CDR3 length: 13 amino acids. Germline CDR1 SNHLY, CDR2 FYNNEI. The CDR3 region has the DNA TGTGCCAGCAAGAGGGGCTCCTACAATGAGCAGTTCTTC. Translating gives CASKRGSYNEQFF.

V usage is TRBV7-9 and J usage is TRBJ2-5; D is possibly TRBD2 (5 bases). V dropped 2 bases and J dropped 2 bases, with 18 bases sitting between them. The CDR3 extends over 17 amino acids. Germline values: CDR1 SEHNR, CDR2 FQNEAQ (reference sequence). The CDR3 bases are TGTGCCAGCAGCTTATTGTCAGCAGACTACGATCAAGAGACCCAGTACTTC. Translation gives CASSLLSADYDQETQYF.

This clonotype was counted many times. The genes are TRBV21-1 and TRBJ2-7; the table's D call, TRBD2, was not checked against the DNA. TRBV21-1 is shown as a pseudogene. The CDR3 sequence is 15 residues long. Written as DNA, the CDR3 is TGTGCCAGCAGCCTAACTAGCGGGAGTTTTAACGAGCAGTACTTC. Protein product: CASSLTSGSFNEQYF.

This clonotype was seen many times. The chain is built from TRBV5-1 and TRBJ1-1; TRBD1 agrees at 7 bases. Per the germline V gene, CDR1 is SGHRS and CDR2 is YFSETQ. Unmatched junction bases numbered 9, after V lost 4 bases and J lost 0 bases. CDR3 size: 16 residues. In DNA form, the CDR3 reads TGCGCCAGCAGCCCTGGACAGGCGGCGCTGAACACTGAAGCTTTCTTT. Translated: CASSPGQAALNTEAFF.

This clonotype was found many times. V usage is TRBV18 and J usage is TRBJ2-4; 11 bases fit TRBD1. J was trimmed by 6 bases and V by 3 bases; bases with no gene match: 1. Germline V gene data show CDR1 as KGHSH and CDR2 as LQKENI. The CDR3 is 14 residues long. The CDR3 sequence: CASSPGTGGNIQYF. The CDR3 nucleotides read TGTGCCAGCTCACCCGGGACAGGGGGAAACATTCAGTACTTC.

The CDR3 reads CASSAGGQSHTEAFF. CDR3 DNA sequence: TGTGCCAGCAGCGCGGGCGGTCAGTCTCACACTGAAGCTTTCTTT. The chain couples TRBV5-5 to TRBJ1-1; D gene ambiguous. This CDR3 has 15 residues. The V end lost 4 bases, the J end lost 3 bases, and 16 bases lay between the germline ends. Per the germline V gene, CDR1 is SGHKS and CDR2 is YYEKEE (reference sequence). Variable domain in full (rest from reference TRBV5-5 and TRBJ1-1): DAGVTQSPTHLIKTRGQQVTLRCSPISGHKSVSWYQQVLGQGPQFIFQYYEKEERGRGNFPDRFSARQFPNYSSELNVNALLLGDSALYLCASSAGGQSHTEAFFGQGTRLTVV.

There are many counts of this clonotype. V usage is TRBV27 and J usage is TRBJ2-7; the D is unclear. Per the germline V gene, CDR1 is MNHEY and CDR2 is SMNVEV (reference sequence). Trimming shortened V by 2 bases and J by 5 bases, and 13 bases separated the two germline ends. CDR3 length: 14 residues. CDR3 residues: CASSLQVFGDEQYF. CDR3 coding DNA: TGTGCCAGCAGTTTACAAGTTTTCGGCGACGAGCAGTACTTC.

This clonotype was counted at least ten times. The chain couples TRBV6-6 to TRBJ2-2; TRBD1 agrees at 7 bases. After removal of 7 bases from V and 1 base from J, the junction contained 3 bases not matched to a gene. CDR1 and CDR2 from the germline V gene are MNHNY and SVGAGI (reference sequence). CDR3 size: 14 residues. This CDR3 is CASTRQGNTGELFF. In nucleotides, the CDR3 is TGTGCCAGCACACGACAGGGGAACACCGGGGAGCTGTTTTTT.

This clonotype was seen repeatedly, ten times or more. This chain connects TRBV4-3 to TRBJ2-7; 9 bases are shared with TRBD2. There are 18 residues in the CDR3. V was clipped by 5 bases and J by 4 bases; unmatched bases: 18. The germline V gene encodes CDR1 LGHNA and CDR2 YSLEER. The chain's CDR3 is CASSTTTAQREATYEQYF. The CDR3 coding sequence is TGCGCCAGCAGCACAACCACCGCCCAGCGGGAGGCCACTTACGAGCAGTACTTC.

This clonotype showed up many times. The J gene is TRBJ2-5, the V gene TRBV7-2; TRBD1 matches 10 bases. The CDR3 spans 15 residues. The junction had 6 bases not matched to a gene; V was cut back by 3 bases and J by 5 bases. The germline V gene encodes CDR1 SGHTA and CDR2 FQGNSA. CDR3 nucleotides: TGTGCCAGCAGCTTGACCGGGACAGGGGTCGAGACCCAGTACTTC. Residues: CASSLTGTGVETQYF.

In its sample, this clonotype was seen a few times. V usage is TRBV3-1 and J usage is TRBJ2-2, with D tentatively TRBD2 (6 bases). The CDR3 length is 15 residues. V lost 3 bases and J 4 bases, leaving 12 bases between the germline ends. Germline V lookup: CDR1 LGHDT, CDR2 YNNKEL (reference sequence). The CDR3 nucleotides are TGTGCCAGCAGCCAGCACGGGAGAGTCACCGGGGAGCTGTTTTTT. It codes for CASSQHGRVTGELFF.

The J gene is TRBJ1-5, the V gene TRBV15; D may be TRBD1 (6 bases). Germline V lookup: CDR1 LNHNV, CDR2 YYDKDF (reference sequence). The CDR3 runs 19 residues. The CDR3 here is CDLLGDTHDALCSNQPQHF. For the CDR3, the DNA is TGTGACCTCTTGGGGGACACTCATGATGCACTGTGTAGCAATCAGCCCCAGCATTTT.

There are many counts of this clonotype. This chain links TRBV20-1 with TRBJ2-3; D is uncertain. V was cut by 6 bases and J by 2 bases, with 12 bases left in between. Germline CDR1 and CDR2: DFQATT and SNEGSKA (reference sequence). There are 13 residues in the CDR3. Here the CDR3 reads CSALRYFTDTQYF. The CDR3 DNA reads TGCAGTGCCCTGAGGTACTTCACAGATACGCAGTATTTT.

This clonotype was counted many times. The gene calls are TRBV4-3 and TRBJ2-1; D uncertain. There are 18 residues in the CDR3. V was trimmed by 0 bases and J by 2 bases, leaving 17 bases between them. Germline values: CDR1 LGHNA, CDR2 YSLEER. For the CDR3, the DNA is TGCGCCAGCAGCCAAGATTTCCACGGGTACGGAGCCTACAATGAGCAGTTCTTC. Its protein is CASSQDFHGYGAYNEQFF.

The rearrangement uses TRBV6-1 and TRBJ2-1; 12 positions match TRBD2. The length of the CDR3 is 17 residues. Germline loops: CDR1 MNHNS, CDR2 SASEGT. V dropped 6 bases and J dropped 0; count of bases not matched to a gene: 6. The CDR3 nucleotides are TGTGCCAGCAGCCGGGGACTAGCGGGTAGCTCCTACAATGAGCAGTTCTTC. This encodes CASSRGLAGSSYNEQFF.

This chain connects TRBV7-4 to TRBJ1-5; perhaps TRBD1 as D (5 bases). V shed 4 bases and J shed 6 bases, with 22 bases lying between them. There are 17 residues in the CDR3. Per germline, CDR1 SGHVT and CDR2 SQSDAQ. CDR3 sequence reads: CASSWKPAGPSGQPQHF. In DNA, the CDR3 is TGTGCCAGCAGCTGGAAGCCCGCGGGGCCTTCGGGTCAGCCCCAGCATTTT.

For this clonotype: A junction end diverges from the germline sequence, so it may reflect a read error. CDR3: CSTRDLMGQNGYEQYF. The DNA for the CDR3 is TGCAGTACTAGAGATCTTATGGGACAGAATGGTTACGAGCAGTACTTC. This rearrangement joins TRBV20-1 to TRBJ2-7, with TRBD1 matching 7 bases. CDR3 length equals 16 residues. Germline CDR1 and CDR2: DFQATT and SNEGSKA (reference sequence).

J is TRBJ1-3 and V is TRBV6-5; D gene unclear. The germline V gene has CDR1 MNHEY and CDR2 SVGAGI. The V end was cut by 2 bases, the J end by 0 bases, with 8 bases between. The CDR3 is made up of 15 amino acids. The CDR3 is CASSYRFLSGNTIYF. As DNA, the CDR3 is TGTGCCAGCAGTTACCGGTTCCTCTCTGGAAACACCATATATTTT.

This clonotype was observed a single time. A read error may account for a junction end that differs from germline. V is TRBV7-9 and J is TRBJ1-2, with D perhaps matching TRBD1 (6 bases). The CDR3 has 13 residues. From germline, CDR1 is SEHNR and CDR2 FQNEAQ (reference sequence). CDR3 DNA: TGTGCCAGCTCTCGGGGGGCAAATTATGGCCACACCTTC. Protein: CASSRGANYGHTF. The complete variable domain, with remaining parts taken from reference TRBV7-9 and TRBJ1-2, reads DTGVSQNPRHKITKRGQNVTFRCDPISEHNRLYWYRQTLGQGPEFLTYFQNEAQLEKSRLLSDRFSAERPKGSFSTLEIQRTEQGDSAMYLCASSRGANYGHTFGSGTRLTVV.

As to this clonotype: A much more abundant neighbour one base away suggests this may be a read error. The J gene is TRBJ2-3, the V gene TRBV12-3 or TRBV12-4; 10 nucleotides line up with TRBD1. This CDR3 comprises 15 residues. Trimming took 6 bases from V and 2 from J; bases not matched to a gene: 5. CDR3 DNA sequence: TGTGCCAGCAGACCCGGGACAGGGGTCACAGATACGCAGTATTTT. This gives the protein CASRPGTGVTDTQYF.

There are many counts of this clonotype. The chain links TRBV4-3 to TRBJ1-6, with 10 bases matching TRBD1. CDR3 length: 16 residues. Germline-derived CDR1 and CDR2 are LGHNA and YSLEER. After removal of 6 bases from V and 9 bases from J, the junction contained 11 bases not matched to a gene. The CDR3 here is CASRLHRDRGASPLHF. CDR3 nucleotide sequence: TGCGCCAGCAGATTACACCGGGACAGGGGAGCTTCACCCCTCCACTTT.